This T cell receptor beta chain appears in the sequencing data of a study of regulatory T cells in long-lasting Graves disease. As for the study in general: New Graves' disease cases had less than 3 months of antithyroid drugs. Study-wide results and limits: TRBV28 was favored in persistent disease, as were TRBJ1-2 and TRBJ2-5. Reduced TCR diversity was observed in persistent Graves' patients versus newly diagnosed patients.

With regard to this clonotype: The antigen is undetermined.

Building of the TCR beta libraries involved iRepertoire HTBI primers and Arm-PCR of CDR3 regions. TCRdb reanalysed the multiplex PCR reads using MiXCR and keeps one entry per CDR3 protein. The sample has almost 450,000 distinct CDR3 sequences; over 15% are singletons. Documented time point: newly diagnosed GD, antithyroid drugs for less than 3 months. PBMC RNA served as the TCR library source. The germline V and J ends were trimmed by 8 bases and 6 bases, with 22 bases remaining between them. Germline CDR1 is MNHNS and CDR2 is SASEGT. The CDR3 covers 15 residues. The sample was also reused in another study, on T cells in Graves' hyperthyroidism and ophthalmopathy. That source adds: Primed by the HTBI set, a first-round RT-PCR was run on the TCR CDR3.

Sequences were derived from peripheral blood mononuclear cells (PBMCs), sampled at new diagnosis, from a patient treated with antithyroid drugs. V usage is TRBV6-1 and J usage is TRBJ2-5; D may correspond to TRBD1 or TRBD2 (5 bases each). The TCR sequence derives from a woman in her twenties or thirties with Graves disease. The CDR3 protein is CASRPAGTPGQTQYF. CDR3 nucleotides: TGTGCCAGCCGCCCCGCCGGGACCCCAGGACAGACCCAGTACTTC.